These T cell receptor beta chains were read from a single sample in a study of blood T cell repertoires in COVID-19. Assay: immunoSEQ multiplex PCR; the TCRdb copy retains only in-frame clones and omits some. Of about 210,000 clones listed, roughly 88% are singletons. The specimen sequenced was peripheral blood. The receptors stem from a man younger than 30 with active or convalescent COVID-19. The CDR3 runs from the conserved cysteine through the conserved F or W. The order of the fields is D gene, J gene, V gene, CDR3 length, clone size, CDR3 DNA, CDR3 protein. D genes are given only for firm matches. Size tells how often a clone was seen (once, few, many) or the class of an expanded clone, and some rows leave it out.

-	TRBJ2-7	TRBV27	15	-	TGTGCCAGCAGTTATAGTTCGCCATTAGTCTACGAGCAGTACTTC	CASSYSSPLVYEQYF
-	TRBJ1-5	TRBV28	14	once	TGTGCCAGCAATCGGGGTGGGCGCAATCAGCCCCAGCATTTT	CASNRGGRNQPQHF
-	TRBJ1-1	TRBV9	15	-	TGTGCCAGCAGCGTAGGGAATACCGGAGGGACTGAAGCTTTCTTT	CASSVGNTGGTEAFF
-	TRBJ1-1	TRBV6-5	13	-	TGTGCCAGCAGTTACAGAGGGGGCACTGAAGCTTTCTTT	CASSYRGGTEAFF
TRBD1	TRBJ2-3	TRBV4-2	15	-	TGTGCCAGCAGCCAAGGGACAGGGGACACAGATACGCAGTATTTT	CASSQGTGDTDTQYF
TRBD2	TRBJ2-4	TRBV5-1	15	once	TGCGCCAGCAGCTTTTTCGGGGGAGGGCAGGACATTCAGTACTTC	CASSFFGGGQDIQYF
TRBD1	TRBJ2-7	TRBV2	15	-	TGTGCCAGCAGTGAAGGGTCAGGGGGCCGCGGAGAGCAGTACTTC	CASSEGSGGRGEQYF
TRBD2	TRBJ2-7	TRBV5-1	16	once	TGCGCCAGCAGCCCGACTAGCGGGAGGTCTAGCGACGAGCAGTACTTC	CASSPTSGRSSDEQYF
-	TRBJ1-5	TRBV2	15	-	TGTGCCAGCAGCACCAAAGTGGCCAGGGATCAGCCCCAGCATTTT	CASSTKVARDQPQHF
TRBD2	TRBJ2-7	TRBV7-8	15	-	TGTGCCAGCAGCTTACGGACGGGAGGAAGTTACGAGCAGTACTTC	CASSLRTGGSYEQYF
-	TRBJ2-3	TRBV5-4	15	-	TGTGCCAGCAGCGTTCCGAGCCGGGGCACAGATACGCAGTATTTT	CASSVPSRGTDTQYF
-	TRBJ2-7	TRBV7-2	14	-	TGTGCCAGCAGCCCCGCGGGCGGCCTTTACGAGCAGTACTTC	CASSPAGGLYEQYF
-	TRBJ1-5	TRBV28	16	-	TGTGCCAGCAGTTCCAGGGGATTAAGGGTCAATCAGCCCCAGCATTTT	CASSSRGLRVNQPQHF
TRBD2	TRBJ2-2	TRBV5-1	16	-	TGCGCCAGCAGCCAAATGACTAGCGGGACCACCGGGGAGCTGTTTTTT	CASSQMTSGTTGELFF
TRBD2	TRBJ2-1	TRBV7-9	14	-	TGTGCCAGCAGCCCCGGGAGGGACTACAATGAGCAGTTCTTC	CASSPGRDYNEQFF
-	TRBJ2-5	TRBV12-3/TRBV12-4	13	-	TGTGCCAGCAGGGCCCGAAACCAAGAGACCCAGTACTTC	CASRARNQETQYF
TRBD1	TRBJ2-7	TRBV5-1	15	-	TGCGCCAGCAGCTGGGGACAGGGAAGGTCCTACGAGCAGTACTTC	CASSWGQGRSYEQYF
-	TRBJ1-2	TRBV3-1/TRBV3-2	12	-	TGTGCCAGCAGCCAGTCGGGGGGTGGCTACACCTTC	CASSQSGGGYTF
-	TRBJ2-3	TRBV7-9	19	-	TGTGCCAGATTGCCCCCGCGGCCCTCGCGTAACCTCGGGGCAGATACGCAGTATTTT	CARLPPRPSRNLGADTQYF
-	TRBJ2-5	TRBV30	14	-	TGTGCCTGGAGATTACCCGGGTCCCAAGAGACCCAGTACTTC	CAWRLPGSQETQYF
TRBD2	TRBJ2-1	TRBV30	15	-	TGTGCCTGGAGTCCCGGGGGACTAGCGGGAGGCGTGCAGTTCTTC	CAWSPGGLAGGVQFF
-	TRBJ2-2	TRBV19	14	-	TGTGCCAGTAGTAGCCGGGATCTGACCGGGGAGCTGTTTTTT	CASSSRDLTGELFF
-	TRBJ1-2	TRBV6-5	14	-	TGTGCCAGCAGCTCCGGGTACGAAAACTATGGCTACACCTTC	CASSSGYENYGYTF
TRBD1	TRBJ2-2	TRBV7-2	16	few	TGTGCCAGCAGCTTAGCTGACAGGGTGAGGACCGGGGAGCTGTTTTTT	CASSLADRVRTGELFF
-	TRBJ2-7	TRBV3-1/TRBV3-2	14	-	TGTGCCAGCAGCCCGCAAGTTGGAGTGTACGAGCAGTACTTC	CASSPQVGVYEQYF
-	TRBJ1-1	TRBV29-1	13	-	TGCAGCGTCGCTCACGGCAGGGGCACTGAAGCTTTCTTT	CSVAHGRGTEAFF
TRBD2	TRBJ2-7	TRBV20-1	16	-	TGCAGTGCTAGTACAGCGGGAGGACGAAGCTCCTACGAGCAGTACTTC	CSASTAGGRSSYEQYF
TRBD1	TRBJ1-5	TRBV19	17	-	TGTGCCAGTAGTGAAGACAGGGGGCTTGGTCCCAATCAGCCCCAGCATTTT	CASSEDRGLGPNQPQHF
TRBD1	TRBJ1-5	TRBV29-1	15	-	TGCAGCGTTCAGACAGGGGGTGTTGGCAATCAGCCCCAGCATTTT	CSVQTGGVGNQPQHF
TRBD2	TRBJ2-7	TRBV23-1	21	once	TGCGCCAGCAGTCAATCGCTGCCTGGACTAGCGGGAACCTCCTTCTCCTACGAGCAGTACTTC	CASSQSLPGLAGTSFSYEQYF
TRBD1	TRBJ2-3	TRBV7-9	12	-	TGTGCCAGCAGCGTCAGGGGGGATACGCAGTATTTT	CASSVRGDTQYF